These 9 T cell receptor beta chains originate from one sample sequenced in a study of molecular identifiers for immune sequencing clone quantification. TCRdb reanalysed the PCR reads using MiXCR and keeps one entry per CDR3 protein. The repertoire holds about 39,000 distinct CDR3 sequences, with approximately 17% as singletons. The specimen sequenced was naive CD8+ T cells from blood, with Jurkat cell RNA spiked in. Specified subset: FACS-sorted CD8+CD4-CCR7+CD45RA+ naive T cells. Receptors originate from a human donor in good health. Some libraries in this study had Jurkat cell RNA spiked in.

This clonotype was counted at least ten times. The chain employs TRBV6-5 and TRBJ2-7; no clear D. The V gene lost 2 bases and the J gene lost 3 bases, with 8 bases spanning the gap. CDR1 is MNHEY, CDR2 SVGAGI, per germline. The CDR3 sequence is 13 residues long. CDR3 loop: CASSYRGDYEQYF. CDR3 in DNA: TGTGCCAGCAGTTACCGCGGAGACTACGAGCAGTACTTC.

Ten or more counts support this clonotype. The chain carries TRBV7-3 and TRBJ2-3, with 10 bases identical to TRBD2. J lost 6 bases, V lost 2 bases, and 8 bases had no gene match. The germline gives CDR1 SGHTA, CDR2 FQGTGA. The CDR3 is 16 amino acids. The CDR3 region has the DNA TGTGCCAGCAGCTTACTGGGACTAGCGCCTACGGATACGCAGTATTTT. Amino acids: CASSLLGLAPTDTQYF.

This clonotype was counted only a few times. The rearrangement uses TRBV28 and TRBJ2-5; D ambiguous. This CDR3 is built from 10 residues. V lost 5 bases and J lost 7, with 5 bases in between. CDR1 is MDHEN, CDR2 SYDVKM, per germline. The CDR3 loop reads CASSTRTQYF. DNA of the CDR3: TGTGCCAGCAGTACCAGGACCCAGTACTTC.

The gene calls are TRBV20-1 and TRBJ2-2, with TRBD1 matching over 10 bases. V dropped 0 bases and J dropped 4; count of bases not matched to a gene: 5. This CDR3 spans 16 amino acids. Germline-derived CDR1 and CDR2 are DFQATT and SNEGSKA (reference sequence). CDR3 residues: CSARDRTGGRTGELFF. Here the CDR3 DNA reads TGCAGTGCTAGAGATCGGACAGGGGGTCGCACCGGGGAGCTGTTTTTT.

This clonotype was seen only a few times. The CDR3 loop reads CASTKTGGCVYEQYF. Written as DNA, the CDR3 is TGCGCCAGCACCAAAACAGGGGGCTGTGTCTACGAGCAGTACTTC. The rearrangement joins TRBV10-1 to TRBJ2-7; 9 bases map to TRBD1. CDR3 length equals 15 residues. Germline V CDR1 and CDR2: WNHNN, SYGVQD (reference sequence). Trimming removed 7 bases from V and 3 bases from J; junction bases left unmatched: 10.

The V gene is TRBV7-9, the J gene TRBJ1-1; the D is unclear. The V end lost 5 bases, the J end lost 2 bases, and 6 bases lay between the germline ends. CDR3 length equals 12 residues. Germline CDR1 reads SEHNR; CDR2 reads FQNEAQ (reference sequence). In DNA form, the CDR3 reads TGTGCCAGCAGCGTTTTTAACACTGAAGCTTTCTTT. Residues: CASSVFNTEAFF.

Concerning this clonotype: This may be a read error, as it is one base from a much larger clone. CDR3 in amino acids: CASNSPGAGERNGQFF. In DNA, the CDR3 is TGTGCCAGCAACTCCCCGGGAGCGGGAGAAAGGAATGGGCAGTTCTTC. The V gene is TRBV28, the J gene TRBJ2-1; the match to TRBD2 covers 8 bases. Germline V gene lookup returns CDR1 MDHEN and CDR2 SYDVKM. The CDR3 totals 16 residues.

Comment on this clonotype: Here the CDR3 omits its conserved ending phenylalanine or tryptophan, so a read error is the likely source. For the CDR3, the DNA is TGTGCCAGCAGCTCGAGGGACAGGGGGACGGAGCAGTACCTC. It is translated as CASSSRDRGTEQYL. The J gene is TRBJ2-7, the V gene TRBV7-2, with 11 positions matching TRBD1. The germline gives CDR1 SGHTA, CDR2 FQGNSA. The CDR3 spans 14 residues. Trimming at V came to 4 bases and at J to 7 bases, leaving 6 bases not matched to a gene.

This clonotype occurred a few times. A much larger clone sits a single nucleotide away, making a read error possible. This chain joins TRBV5-5 and TRBJ2-7, with a weak D call TRBD2 (5 bases). Germline values: CDR1 SGHKS, CDR2 YYEKEE (reference sequence). Trimming pared 7 bases from V and 2 bases from J, leaving 13 bases between. The CDR3 runs 13 residues. This chain's CDR3 is CASAGIRTYEQYF. The CDR3 nucleotides are TGTGCCAGCGCCGGGATACGCACCTACGAGCAGTACTTC.